This T cell receptor beta chain emerged from a study of T cell repertoires in cytomegalovirus infection. Study details: The public TCR beta signatures pointed to both CMV infection and matching HLA type.

After removal of 2 bases from V and 6 bases from J, the junction contained 7 bases not matched to a gene. CDR1 is SQVTM and CDR2 is ANQGSEA in the germline V gene. This CDR3 has 15 residues. MiXCR, applied by TCRdb to the reads, yields one record per CDR3 protein. Counted here are roughly 760,000 distinct CDR3 sequences, less than 40% occurring once; the ten biggest clones make up around 2.8%. This clonotype was detected only a few times. Its target is unknown. Study observations and caveats: Ex vivo responses were dominated by HLA-C-restricted CMV-specific TCR beta clonotypes. Cumulative frequency (of public TCR beta family members) identified carriers of CMV plus the relevant HLA.

Sequencing was done on a sample of PBMCs. This TCR came from a human donor in good health (CMV status not recorded). Some clones in this sample may be carry-over from other donors' samples. The V gene is TRBV29-1, the J gene TRBJ2-1; TRBD2 agrees at 10 bases. The CDR3 is CSVEKASGRSNEQFF. The CDR3 bases are TGCAGCGTTGAAAAGGCTAGCGGGAGATCCAATGAGCAGTTCTTC.